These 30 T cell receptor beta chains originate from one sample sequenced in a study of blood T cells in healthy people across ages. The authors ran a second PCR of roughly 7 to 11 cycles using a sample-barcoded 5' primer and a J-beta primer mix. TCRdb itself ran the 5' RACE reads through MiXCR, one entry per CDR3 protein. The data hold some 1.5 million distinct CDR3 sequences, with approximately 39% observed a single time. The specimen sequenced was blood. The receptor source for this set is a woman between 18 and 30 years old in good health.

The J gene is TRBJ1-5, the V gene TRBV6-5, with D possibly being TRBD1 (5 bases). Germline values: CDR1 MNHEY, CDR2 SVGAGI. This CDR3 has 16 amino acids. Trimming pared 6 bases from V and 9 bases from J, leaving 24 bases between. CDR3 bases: TGTGCCAGCAGCCCCCGACTCCATCAGGGAAGGGCGCCCCAGCATTTT. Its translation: CASSPRLHQGRAPQHF.

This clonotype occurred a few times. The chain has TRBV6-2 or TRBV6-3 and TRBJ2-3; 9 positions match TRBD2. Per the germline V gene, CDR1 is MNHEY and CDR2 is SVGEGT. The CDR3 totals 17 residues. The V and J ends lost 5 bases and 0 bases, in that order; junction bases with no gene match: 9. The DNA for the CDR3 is TGTGCCAGCAGTACCCGACTAGCGGTAGCTAGCACAGATACGCAGTATTTT. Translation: CASSTRLAVASTDTQYF.

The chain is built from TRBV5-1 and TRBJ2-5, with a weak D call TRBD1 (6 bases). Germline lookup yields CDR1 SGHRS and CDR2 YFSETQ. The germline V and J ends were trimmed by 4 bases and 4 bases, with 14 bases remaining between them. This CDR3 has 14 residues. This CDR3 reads CASSVRGTLETQYF. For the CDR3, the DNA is TGCGCCAGCAGCGTTAGGGGGACACTAGAGACCCAGTACTTC.

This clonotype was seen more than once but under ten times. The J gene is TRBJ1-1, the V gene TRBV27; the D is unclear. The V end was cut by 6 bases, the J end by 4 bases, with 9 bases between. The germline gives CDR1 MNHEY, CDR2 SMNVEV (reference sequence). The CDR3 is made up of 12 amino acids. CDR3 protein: CASRSVVTEAFF. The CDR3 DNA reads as TGTGCCAGCAGATCTGTTGTCACTGAAGCTTTCTTT.

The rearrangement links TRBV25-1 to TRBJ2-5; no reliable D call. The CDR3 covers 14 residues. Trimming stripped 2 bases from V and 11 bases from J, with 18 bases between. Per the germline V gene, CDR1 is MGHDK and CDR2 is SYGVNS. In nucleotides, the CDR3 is TGTGCCAGCAGTGAAGGCGGAACCTACAATGAGCAGTACTTC. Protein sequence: CASSEGGTYNEQYF.

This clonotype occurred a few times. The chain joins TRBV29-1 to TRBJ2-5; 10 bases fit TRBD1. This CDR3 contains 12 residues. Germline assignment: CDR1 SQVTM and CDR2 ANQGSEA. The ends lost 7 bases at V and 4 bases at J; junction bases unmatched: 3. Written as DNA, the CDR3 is TGCAGCGGAGGACAGGGGGTAGAGACCCAGTACTTC. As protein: CSGGQGVETQYF.

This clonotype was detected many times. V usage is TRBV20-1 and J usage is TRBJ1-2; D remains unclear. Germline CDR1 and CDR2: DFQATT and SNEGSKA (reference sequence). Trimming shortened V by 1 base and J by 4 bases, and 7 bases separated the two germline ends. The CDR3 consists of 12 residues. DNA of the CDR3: TGCAGTGCTAGAGTGGGGTTCTATGGCTACACCTTC. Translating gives CSARVGFYGYTF.

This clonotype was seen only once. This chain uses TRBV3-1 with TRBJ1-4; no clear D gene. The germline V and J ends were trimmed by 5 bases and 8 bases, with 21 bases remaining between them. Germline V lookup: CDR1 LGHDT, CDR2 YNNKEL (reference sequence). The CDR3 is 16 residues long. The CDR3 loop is CASSYSQRAIGEKLFF. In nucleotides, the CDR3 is TGTGCCAGCAGCTATTCCCAAAGGGCGATAGGAGAAAAACTGTTTTTT.

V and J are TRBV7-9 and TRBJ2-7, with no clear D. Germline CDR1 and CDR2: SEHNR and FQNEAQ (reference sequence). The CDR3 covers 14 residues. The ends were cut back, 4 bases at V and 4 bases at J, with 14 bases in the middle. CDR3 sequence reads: CASSSHAEKYEQYF. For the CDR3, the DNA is TGTGCCAGCAGCTCTCACGCGGAGAAATACGAGCAGTACTTC.

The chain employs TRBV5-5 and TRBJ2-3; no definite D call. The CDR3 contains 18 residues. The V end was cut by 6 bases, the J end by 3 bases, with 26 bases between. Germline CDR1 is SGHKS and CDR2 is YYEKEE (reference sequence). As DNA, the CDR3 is TGTGCCAGCATCCGCCGTGCGACAAGTCCTGCAACTACAGATACGCAGTATTTT. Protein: CASIRRATSPATTDTQYF.

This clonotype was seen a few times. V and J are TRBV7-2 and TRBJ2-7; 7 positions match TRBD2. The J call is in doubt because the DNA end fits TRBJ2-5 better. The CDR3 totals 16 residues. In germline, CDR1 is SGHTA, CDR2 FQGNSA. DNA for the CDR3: TGTGCCAGCAGTACACAGCGGGGAATCTATCTTGGGACCCAGTACTTC. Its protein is CASSTQRGIYLGTQYF.

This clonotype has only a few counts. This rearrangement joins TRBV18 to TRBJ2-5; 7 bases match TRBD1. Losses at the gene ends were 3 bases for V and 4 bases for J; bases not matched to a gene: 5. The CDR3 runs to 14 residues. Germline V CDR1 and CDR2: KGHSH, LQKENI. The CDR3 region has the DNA TGTGCCAGCTCACCTCGGGACAGTGGAGAGACCCAGTACTTC. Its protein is CASSPRDSGETQYF.

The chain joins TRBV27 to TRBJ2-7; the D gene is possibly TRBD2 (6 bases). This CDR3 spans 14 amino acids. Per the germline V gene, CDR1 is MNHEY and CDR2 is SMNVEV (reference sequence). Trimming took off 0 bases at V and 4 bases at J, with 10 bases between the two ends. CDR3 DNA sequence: TGTGCCAGCAGTTTATCGACTAGGATGTACGAGCAGTACTTC. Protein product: CASSLSTRMYEQYF.

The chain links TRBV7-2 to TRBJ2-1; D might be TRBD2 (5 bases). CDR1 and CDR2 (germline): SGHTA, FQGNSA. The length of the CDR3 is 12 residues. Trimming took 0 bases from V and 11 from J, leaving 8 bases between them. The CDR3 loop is CASSLALGKQFF. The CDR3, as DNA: TGTGCCAGCAGCTTAGCCCTCGGGAAGCAGTTCTTC.

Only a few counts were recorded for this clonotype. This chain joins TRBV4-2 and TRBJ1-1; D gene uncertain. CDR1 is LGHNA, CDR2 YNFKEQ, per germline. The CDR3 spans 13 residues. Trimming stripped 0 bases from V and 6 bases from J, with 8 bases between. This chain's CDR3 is CASSQEVGAEAFF. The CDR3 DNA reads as TGTGCCAGCAGCCAAGAGGTCGGGGCTGAAGCTTTCTTT.

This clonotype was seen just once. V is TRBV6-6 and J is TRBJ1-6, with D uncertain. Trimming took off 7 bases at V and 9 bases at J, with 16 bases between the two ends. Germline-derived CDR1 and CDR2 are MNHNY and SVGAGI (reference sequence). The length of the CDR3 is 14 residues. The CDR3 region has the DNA TGTGCCAGCACTGAGAGACGTGGGGTTTCACCCCTCCACTTT. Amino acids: CASTERRGVSPLHF.

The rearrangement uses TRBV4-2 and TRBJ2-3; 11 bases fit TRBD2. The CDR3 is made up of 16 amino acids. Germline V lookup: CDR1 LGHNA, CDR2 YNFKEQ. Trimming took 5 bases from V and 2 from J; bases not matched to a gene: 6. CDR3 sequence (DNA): TGTGCCAGCAGCGACACTAGCGGGAGTCTCACAGATACGCAGTATTTT. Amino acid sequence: CASSDTSGSLTDTQYF.

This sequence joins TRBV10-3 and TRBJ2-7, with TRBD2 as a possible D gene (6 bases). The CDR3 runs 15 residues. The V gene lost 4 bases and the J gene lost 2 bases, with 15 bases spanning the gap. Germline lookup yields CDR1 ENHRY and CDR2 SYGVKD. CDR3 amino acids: CAISGGVSVAYEQYF. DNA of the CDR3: TGTGCCATCAGTGGGGGGGTGTCAGTCGCCTACGAGCAGTACTTC.

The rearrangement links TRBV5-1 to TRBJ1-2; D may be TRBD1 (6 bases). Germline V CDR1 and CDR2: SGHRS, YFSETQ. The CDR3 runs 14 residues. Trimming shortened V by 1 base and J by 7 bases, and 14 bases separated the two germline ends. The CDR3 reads CASSLLTGNSGYTF. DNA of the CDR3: TGCGCCAGCAGCTTGTTGACAGGCAATTCTGGCTACACCTTC.

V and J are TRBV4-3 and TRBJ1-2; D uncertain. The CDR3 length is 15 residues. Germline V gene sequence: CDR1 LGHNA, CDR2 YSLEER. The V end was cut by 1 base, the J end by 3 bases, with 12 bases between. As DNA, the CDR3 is TGCGCCAGCAGCCAAGGAGACTCCTCCTACTATGGCTACACCTTC. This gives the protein CASSQGDSSYYGYTF.

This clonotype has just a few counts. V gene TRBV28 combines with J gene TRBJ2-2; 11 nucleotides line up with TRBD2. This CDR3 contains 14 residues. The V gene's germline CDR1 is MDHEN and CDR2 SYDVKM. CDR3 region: CAVSGRVSTGELFF. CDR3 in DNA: TGTGCAGTTAGCGGGAGGGTTAGCACCGGGGAGCTGTTTTTT.

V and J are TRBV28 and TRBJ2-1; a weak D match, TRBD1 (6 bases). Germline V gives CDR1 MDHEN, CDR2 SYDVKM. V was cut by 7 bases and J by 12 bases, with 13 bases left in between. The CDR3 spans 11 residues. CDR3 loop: CASTRVGGQFF. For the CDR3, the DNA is TGTGCCAGCACACGGGTAGGGGGGCAGTTCTTC.

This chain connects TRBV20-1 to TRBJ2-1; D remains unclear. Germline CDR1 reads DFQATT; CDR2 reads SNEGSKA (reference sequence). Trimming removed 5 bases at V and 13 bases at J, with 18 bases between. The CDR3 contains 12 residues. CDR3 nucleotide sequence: TGCAGTGCTTCACCCCCTCTCGAGTTCCAGTTCTTC. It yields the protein CSASPPLEFQFF.

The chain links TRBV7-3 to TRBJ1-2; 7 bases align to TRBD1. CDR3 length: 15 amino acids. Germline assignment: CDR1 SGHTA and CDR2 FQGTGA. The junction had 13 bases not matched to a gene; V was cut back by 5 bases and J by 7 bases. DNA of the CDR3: TGTGCCAGCAGCCTCAAGGGGGGGACAGCGACTGGCTACACCTTC. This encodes CASSLKGGTATGYTF.

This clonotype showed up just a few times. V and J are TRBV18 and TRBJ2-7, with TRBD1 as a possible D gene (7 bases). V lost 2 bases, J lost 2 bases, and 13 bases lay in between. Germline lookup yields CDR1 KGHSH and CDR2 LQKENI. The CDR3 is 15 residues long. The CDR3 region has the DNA TGTGCCAGCTCACCAACGGCAGGGGGGACCTACGAGCAGTACTTC. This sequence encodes CASSPTAGGTYEQYF. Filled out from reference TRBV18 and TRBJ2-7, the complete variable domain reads NAGVMQNPRHLVRRRGQEARLRCSPMKGHSHVYWYRQLPEEGLKFMVYLQKENIIDESGMPKERFSAEFPKEGPSILRIQQVVRGDSAAYFCASSPTAGGTYEQYFGPGTRLTVT.

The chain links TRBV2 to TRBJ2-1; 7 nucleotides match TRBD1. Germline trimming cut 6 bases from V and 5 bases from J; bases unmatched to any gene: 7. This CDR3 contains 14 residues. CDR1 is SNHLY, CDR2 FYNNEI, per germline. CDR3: CASSHGQENNEQFF. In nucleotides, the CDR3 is TGTGCCAGCAGCCACGGACAGGAAAACAATGAGCAGTTCTTC.

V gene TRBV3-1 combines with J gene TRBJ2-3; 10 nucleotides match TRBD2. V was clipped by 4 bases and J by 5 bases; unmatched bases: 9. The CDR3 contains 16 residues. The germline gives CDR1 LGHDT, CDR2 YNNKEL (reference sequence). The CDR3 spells CASSRRPSGSGDTQYF. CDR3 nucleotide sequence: TGTGCCAGCAGCCGGAGACCTAGCGGGAGCGGAGATACGCAGTATTTT.

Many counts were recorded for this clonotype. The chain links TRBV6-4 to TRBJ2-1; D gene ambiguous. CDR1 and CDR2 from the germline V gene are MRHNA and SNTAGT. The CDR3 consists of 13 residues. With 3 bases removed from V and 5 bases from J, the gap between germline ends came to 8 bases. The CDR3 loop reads CASSESQHNEQFF. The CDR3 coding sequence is TGTGCCAGCAGTGAAAGTCAGCACAATGAGCAGTTCTTC.

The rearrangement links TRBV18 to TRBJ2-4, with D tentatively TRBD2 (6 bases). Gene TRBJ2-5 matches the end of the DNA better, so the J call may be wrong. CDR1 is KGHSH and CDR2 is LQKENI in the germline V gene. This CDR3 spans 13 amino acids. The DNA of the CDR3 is TGTGCCAGCTCACCGGGGACTTCGGAGACCCAGTACTTC. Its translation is CASSPGTSETQYF.

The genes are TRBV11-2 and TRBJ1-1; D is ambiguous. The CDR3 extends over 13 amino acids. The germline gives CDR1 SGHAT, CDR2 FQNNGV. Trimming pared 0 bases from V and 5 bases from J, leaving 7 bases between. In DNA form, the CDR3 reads TGTGCCAGCAGCTTAGAGACTTTGACTGAAGCTTTCTTT. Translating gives CASSLETLTEAFF. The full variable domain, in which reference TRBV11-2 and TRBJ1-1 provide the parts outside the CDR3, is EAGVAQSPRYKIIEKRQSVAFWCNPISGHATLYWYQQILGQGPKLLIQFQNNGVVDDSQLPKDRFSAERLKGVDSTLKIQPAKLEDSAVYLCASSLETLTEAFFGQGTRLTVV.